This T cell receptor (beta chain) was documented in a study of blood T cells in healthy people across ages. To note about this clonotype: Its antigen is as yet unknown.

The germline CDR1 and CDR2 sequences are SGHDN and FVKESK. V shed 4 bases and J shed 3 bases, with 13 bases lying between them. The CDR3 is 14 residues long. Combining a sample-barcoded 5' primer with a J-beta primer mix, a second PCR ran for about 6 to 11 cycles. TCRdb fed the 5' RACE reads into MiXCR, producing one record per CDR3 protein. The sample has about 1,400,000 distinct CDR3 sequences, 35% to 45% seen once. Study outcomes and limitations: PBMCs that were unsorted prevented a conclusive naive versus antigen-experienced comparison. Relative to aged donors, long-lived donors carried more naive CD4+ cells and displayed higher diversity.

The chain is built from TRBV14 and TRBJ2-7; D might be TRBD1 (6 bases). The receptor comes from a woman between 18 and 29 years old in good health. The sample taken for sequencing was blood. In DNA form, the CDR3 reads TGTGCCAGCAGCCGAGGTGACAGGTACTACGAGCAGTACTTC. This sequence encodes CASSRGDRYYEQYF.